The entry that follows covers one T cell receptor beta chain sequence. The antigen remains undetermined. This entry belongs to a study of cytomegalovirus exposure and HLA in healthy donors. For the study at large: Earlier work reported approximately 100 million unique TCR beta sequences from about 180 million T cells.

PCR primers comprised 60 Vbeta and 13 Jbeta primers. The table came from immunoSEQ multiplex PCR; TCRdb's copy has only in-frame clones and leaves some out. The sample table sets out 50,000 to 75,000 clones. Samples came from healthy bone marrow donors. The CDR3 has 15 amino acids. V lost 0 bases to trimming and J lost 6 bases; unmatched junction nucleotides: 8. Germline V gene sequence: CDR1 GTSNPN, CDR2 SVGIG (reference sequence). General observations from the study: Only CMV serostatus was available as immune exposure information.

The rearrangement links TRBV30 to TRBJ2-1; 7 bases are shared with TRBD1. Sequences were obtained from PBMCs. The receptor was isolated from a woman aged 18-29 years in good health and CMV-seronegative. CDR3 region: CAWSVHRGWANEQFF. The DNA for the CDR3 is TGTGCCTGGAGTGTACACAGGGGCTGGGCCAATGAGCAGTTCTTC.